Listed here are 26 T cell receptor beta chains from one sample, sequenced in a study of T cell clonality in common variable immunodeficiency. The method was immunoSEQ multiplex PCR; TCRdb's version includes in-frame clones alone and lacks a portion of them. This sample carries over 55,000 clones and no singletons, and about 1.5% goes to the top ten. The specimen was peripheral blood mononuclear cells. The source of these receptors is a person between 18 and 75 years old in good health.

Note on this clone: From the germline J gene comes the end of the CDR3, since the read stops 3 residues before it. The genes are TRBV19 and TRBJ2-4; 10 positions match TRBD1. Germline V gene data show CDR1 as LNHDA and CDR2 as SQIVND (reference sequence). The CDR3 has 16 amino acids. The CDR3 bases that were read are TGTGCCAGTAGCAACACTAGGACAGGGGGACGGTATGGT. Its protein is CASSNTRTGGRYG. The full CDR3 reads CASSNTRTGGRYGQYF. The complete variable domain, with remaining parts taken from reference TRBV19 and TRBJ2-4, reads DGGITQSPKYLFRKEGQNVTLSCEQNLNHDAMYWYRQDPGQGLRLIYYSQIVNDFQKGDIAEGYSVSREKKESFPLTVTSAQKNPTAFYLCASSNTRTGGRYGQYFGAGTRLSVL.

This clone has ten or more counts. The observed sequence ends 3 residues before the CDR3 terminus, with the missing tail filled in from the germline J gene. The gene calls are TRBV7-9 and TRBJ1-2, with D possibly TRBD1 on 5 matching bases. Germline V gene lookup returns CDR1 SEHNR and CDR2 FQNEAQ (reference sequence). Trimming shortened V by 3 bases and J by 0 bases, and 11 bases separated the two germline ends. The CDR3 extends over 15 amino acids. The CDR3 protein is CASSFITGPNYGYTF. The CDR3 bases that were read are TGTGCCAGCAGCTTTATCACAGGCCCTAACTATGGC.

Many counts were recorded for this clone. Coverage ceases 3 residues before the CDR3 finishes, and the germline J gene fills in the end. This chain joins TRBV7-2 and TRBJ2-1; 9 bases fit TRBD1. Germline CDR1 is SGHTA and CDR2 is FQGNSA. The CDR3 is 15 residues long. Trimming at V came to 5 bases and at J to 1 base, leaving 3 bases not matched to a gene. CDR3 bases read: TGTGCCAGCAGCCACGACAGGGGGTCCTACAATGAG. Amino acids: CASSHDRGSYNE. The CDR3 as a whole reads CASSHDRGSYNEQFF.

This clone was counted ten times or more. The CDR3 end falls 3 residues outside the read, so it is completed with the germline J gene. The V call is TRBV20-1, the J call TRBJ2-5; 13 bases are shared with TRBD2. The junction had 13 bases not matched to a gene; V was cut back by 8 bases and J by 4 bases. The CDR3 has 16 residues. CDR1 and CDR2 (germline): DFQATT, SNEGSKA (reference sequence). CDR3 protein: CSPPVGLAGTRETQYF. The DNA read from the CDR3 is TGCAGTCCCCCCGTGGGACTAGCGGGAACCCGAGAGACC.

This clone occurred many times. The sequence runs out 3 residues before the end of the CDR3; the remainder is reconstructed from the germline J gene. The rearrangement links TRBV14 to TRBJ2-5; perhaps TRBD1 as D (7 bases). Per germline, CDR1 SGHDN and CDR2 FVKESK. The CDR3 runs 15 residues. V lost 1 base to trimming and J lost 2 bases, with 11 bases between them. CDR3 sequence: CASSQAGGQQETQYF. Partial CDR3 DNA: TGTGCCAGCAGCCAAGCCGGGGGACAGCAAGAGACC. Full variable domain (remainder filled in from reference TRBV14 and TRBJ2-5): EAGVTQFPSHSVIEKGQTVTLRCDPISGHDNLYWYRRVMGKEIKFLLHFVKESKQDESGMPNNRFLAERTGGTYSTLKVQPAELEDSGVYFCASSQAGGQQETQYFGPGTRLLVL.

This clone was recorded at least ten times. The CDR3 bases that were read are TGTGCCAGCAGTAACCTCAGGGGTTCCCAAGAGACC. Translation gives CASSNLRGSQET. The entire CDR3 reads CASSNLRGSQETQYF. This chain links TRBV12-3 or TRBV12-4 with TRBJ2-5, with a tentative D call TRBD1 (6 bases). Sequencing ends 3 residues short of the CDR3 end; the germline J gene provides the rest. CDR3 length equals 15 residues. V was shortened by 5 bases and J by 1 base, with 14 bases between the two germline ends.

This clone was found many times. The CDR3 is cut off 3 residues early in the read; its end comes from the germline J gene. V is TRBV6-1 and J is TRBJ2-7; TRBD1 agrees at 7 bases. Germline V gene lookup returns CDR1 MNHNS and CDR2 SASEGT. Losses at the gene ends were 4 bases for V and 5 bases for J; bases not matched to a gene: 5. The CDR3 extends over 13 amino acids. The covered CDR3 bases are TGTGCCAGCAGTGGGGTAACAGGGGACGAG. Translated: CASSGVTGDE. The entire CDR3 is CASSGVTGDEQYF.

Many counts were recorded for this clone. The read ends 3 residues early relative to the CDR3; the germline J gene fills the gap. The V gene is TRBV5-1, the J gene TRBJ1-2; a possible D gene is TRBD1 (6 bases). Trimming pared 0 bases from V and 2 bases from J, leaving 11 bases between. The CDR3 spans 15 residues. Germline V lookup: CDR1 SGHRS, CDR2 YFSETQ. CDR3 bases read: TGCGCCAGCAGCTTGGTCCAGGGGATGAACTATGGC. Its protein product is CASSLVQGMNYG. The CDR3 reads in full as CASSLVQGMNYGYTF.

This clone was counted many times. The observed sequence ends 3 residues before the CDR3 terminus, with the missing tail filled in from the germline J gene. This chain joins TRBV6-2 or TRBV6-3 and TRBJ2-7; the D gene is possibly TRBD1 (6 bases). CDR1 and CDR2 from the germline V gene are MNHEY and SVGEGT. Trimming pared 6 bases from V and 4 bases from J, leaving 19 bases between. CDR3 size: 15 residues. Incomplete CDR3 DNA: TGTGCCAGCAGCCAAGCAACCGGGACACCTTACGAG. It translates to CASSQATGTPYE. In full, the CDR3 reads CASSQATGTPYEQYF.

This clone was seen at least ten times. The read ends 3 residues early relative to the CDR3; the germline J gene fills the gap. The rearrangement uses TRBV18 and TRBJ1-2; no firm D call. Trimming pared 0 bases from V and 7 bases from J, leaving 9 bases between. Germline V gene data show CDR1 as KGHSH and CDR2 as LQKENI. The CDR3 contains 13 residues. CDR3 bases read: TGTGCCAGCTCACCACCGGTGCGGGTTGGC. Encoded protein: CASSPPVRVG. The full CDR3 protein is CASSPPVRVGYTF.

This clone was recorded many times. The read ends 3 residues shy of where the CDR3 ends; the end is completed using the germline J gene. The gene calls are TRBV19 and TRBJ1-3; D remains unclear. The CDR3 has 15 amino acids. The germline V gene has CDR1 LNHDA and CDR2 SQIVND (reference sequence). The V end was cut by 8 bases, the J end by 0 bases, with 14 bases between. The chain's CDR3 is CASSIQATSGNTIYF. Partial CDR3 DNA: TGTGCCAGTTCAATTCAGGCTACCTCTGGAAACACC. Together with reference TRBV19 and TRBJ1-3, the CDR3 gives the full variable domain: DGGITQSPKYLFRKEGQNVTLSCEQNLNHDAMYWYRQDPGQGLRLIYYSQIVNDFQKGDIAEGYSVSREKKESFPLTVTSAQKNPTAFYLCASSIQATSGNTIYFGEGSWLTVV.

This clone has at least ten counts. The read ends 3 residues early relative to the CDR3; the germline J gene fills the gap. The V call is TRBV20-1, the J call TRBJ2-7; 10 bases line up with TRBD2. V was clipped by 6 bases and J by 4 bases; unmatched bases: 9. Germline lookup yields CDR1 DFQATT and CDR2 SNEGSKA (reference sequence). The CDR3 has 14 amino acids. CDR3 DNA, as far as it was read: TGCAGTGCCACCGATAATAGCGGGGGGTACGAG. Protein product: CSATDNSGGYE. The full CDR3 sequence reads CSATDNSGGYEQYF.

This clone was counted at least ten times. With the read ending 3 residues before the CDR3 end, the germline J gene is used to fill in that end. The rearrangement links TRBV2 to TRBJ2-7; D remains unclear. CDR1 is SNHLY, CDR2 FYNNEI, per germline. CDR3 length equals 10 residues. Trimming removed 10 bases at V and 6 bases at J, with 10 bases between. The part of the CDR3 DNA that was read is TGTGCCATCCAATTCGGCGAG. Its protein is CAIQFGE. The complete CDR3 sequence is CAIQFGEQYF.

The sample holds many counts of this clone. Sequencing ends 3 residues short of the CDR3 end; the germline J gene provides the rest. The chain combines TRBV7-8 with TRBJ2-3; the match to TRBD2 covers 7 bases. Germline loops: CDR1 SGHVS, CDR2 FQNEAQ. This CDR3 is built from 16 residues. Trimming took 1 base from V and 4 from J; bases not matched to a gene: 8. CDR3 sequence reads: CASSLGGVGGADTQYF. The sequenced CDR3 bases are TGTGCCAGCAGCTTAGGAGGCGTGGGAGGGGCAGATACG.

This clone was detected many times. The CDR3 extends 3 residues past the end of the read, so its final part is completed from the germline J gene. V and J are TRBV30 and TRBJ2-3; the D gene is possibly TRBD1 (6 bases). The CDR3 totals 14 residues. CDR1 and CDR2 (germline): GTSNPN, SVGIG (reference sequence). V lost 2 bases, J lost 4 bases, and 13 bases lay in between. CDR3 DNA, as far as it was read: TGTGCCTGGAGTACCACAGGGTTTCCAGATACG. Encoded protein: CAWSTTGFPDT. The full CDR3 sequence reads CAWSTTGFPDTQYF.

This clone was observed many times. Read coverage stops 3 residues before the CDR3 terminus; the germline J gene supplies the remainder. The rearrangement uses TRBV19 and TRBJ2-1; possible D gene TRBD2, 6 bases. Trimming took off 6 bases at V and 8 bases at J, with 23 bases between the two ends. Germline V gene data show CDR1 as LNHDA and CDR2 as SQIVND (reference sequence). CDR3 size: 16 residues. The CDR3 loop reads CASRLPGLNSQYEQFF. CDR3 bases read: TGTGCCAGTAGACTGCCGGGACTTAATTCCCAATATGAG.

This clone was found many times. The CDR3 bases that were read are TGTGCCAGCAGCTTATGGGGCAGCACAGATACG. It is translated as CASSLWGSTDT. The entire CDR3 protein reads CASSLWGSTDTQYF. The J gene is TRBJ2-3, the V gene TRBV7-9; TRBD1 is a possible D gene (5 bases). The read terminates 3 residues ahead of where the CDR3 ends, so the germline J gene completes it. The CDR3 runs 14 residues. Trimming removed 2 bases from V and 0 bases from J, with 6 bases in between. Germline V gene sequence: CDR1 SEHNR, CDR2 FQNEAQ (reference sequence).

Ten or more counts support this clone. The CDR3 end falls 3 residues outside the read, so it is completed with the germline J gene. The chain carries TRBV29-1 and TRBJ2-2; 8 nucleotides align to TRBD2. The length of the CDR3 is 12 residues. V lost 7 bases and J lost 3; bases outside the gene matches: 1. Per the germline V gene, CDR1 is SQVTM and CDR2 is ANQGSEA. CDR3 region: CSASGYTGELFF. The CDR3 bases that were read are TGCAGCGCTAGCGGGTACACCGGGGAG.

This clone was found many times. The observed sequence ends 3 residues before the CDR3 terminus, with the missing tail filled in from the germline J gene. The chain couples TRBV7-2 to TRBJ2-7, with 9 bases identical to TRBD2. There are 15 residues in the CDR3. The ends lost 3 bases at V and 1 base at J; junction bases unmatched: 4. The germline gives CDR1 SGHTA, CDR2 FQGNSA. The CDR3 bases that were read are TGTGCCAGCAGCTTTTTAGCGGGGGCGTCCTACGAG. Amino acid sequence: CASSFLAGASYE. The CDR3 in full is CASSFLAGASYEQYF.

Many counts were recorded for this clone. The read ends 3 residues early relative to the CDR3; the germline J gene fills the gap. This chain uses TRBV7-9 with TRBJ1-2; 8 nucleotides line up with TRBD1. CDR1 and CDR2 (germline): SEHNR, FQNEAQ (reference sequence). After removal of 3 bases from V and 6 bases from J, the junction contained 3 bases not matched to a gene. The CDR3 length is 13 residues. The CDR3 bases that were read are TGTGCCAGCAGCTTGGACAGGGAAGATGGC. Translation gives CASSLDREDG. The entire CDR3 is CASSLDREDGYTF.

As concerns this clone: The read finishes 3 residues shy of the CDR3 end, and the germline J gene is used to complete it. This chain joins TRBV11-1 and TRBJ2-7, with a possible D match to TRBD1 (5 bases). From germline, CDR1 is SGHAT and CDR2 FQDESV (reference sequence). Trimming removed 0 bases at V and 4 bases at J, with 7 bases between. The CDR3 has 13 residues. Incomplete CDR3 DNA: TGTGCCAGCAGCTTAGCGAGACAGTACGAG. Residues: CASSLARQYE. The whole CDR3 sequence is CASSLARQYEQYF.

In its sample, this clone was seen many times. The CDR3 goes on 3 residues after the read ends, and that part is filled in from the germline J gene. The V call is TRBV5-1, the J call TRBJ1-6; D is ambiguous. The CDR3 covers 18 residues. Germline assignment: CDR1 SGHRS and CDR2 YFSETQ. Trimming shortened V by 3 bases and J by 8 bases, and 24 bases separated the two germline ends. The part of the CDR3 DNA that was read is TGCGCCAGCAGCTCGCTACCCTCCGAGGGTATCTTGGATTCACCC. Its translation: CASSSLPSEGILDSP. From start to end, the CDR3 is CASSSLPSEGILDSPLHF.

This clone was seen ten or more times. The read terminates 3 residues ahead of where the CDR3 ends, so the germline J gene completes it. The J gene is TRBJ2-5, the V gene TRBV29-1, with 14 bases matching TRBD2. J lost 5 bases, V lost 4 bases, and 6 bases had no gene match. Germline V gene data show CDR1 as SQVTM and CDR2 as ANQGSEA. The length of the CDR3 is 15 residues. The chain's CDR3 is CSVGLAGGPMETQYF. The sequenced CDR3 bases are TGCAGCGTTGGACTAGCGGGAGGGCCGATGGAGACC.

This clone was seen repeatedly, ten times or more. Read sequence stops 3 residues before the CDR3 end, and the germline J gene provides the missing end. The chain joins TRBV20-1 to TRBJ2-1; maybe TRBD1 (5 bases). The CDR3 is made up of 16 amino acids. Germline values: CDR1 DFQATT, CDR2 SNEGSKA (reference sequence). Between the trimmed V and J ends, which lost 0 bases and 5 bases, there was a span of 17 bases. The sequenced part of the CDR3 DNA is TGCAGTGCTAGAGATAGAGCGACAGATATAAACAATGAG. The encoded protein is CSARDRATDINNE. In full, the CDR3 is CSARDRATDINNEQFF.

This clone was seen at least ten times. The CDR3 goes on 3 residues after the read ends, and that part is filled in from the germline J gene. The chain carries TRBV11-2 and TRBJ2-5; TRBD2 matches at 7 bases. Germline loops: CDR1 SGHAT, CDR2 FQNNGV. The CDR3 length is 14 residues. V lost 5 bases, J lost 0 bases, and 3 bases stayed unmatched. The CDR3 is CASSRDYNQETQYF. The covered CDR3 bases are TGTGCCAGCAGCCGGGACTACAACCAAGAGACC.

This clone was seen only a few times. The sequenced fragment ends 3 residues before the CDR3 boundary, so the rest is inferred from the germline J gene. The chain is built from TRBV11-3 and TRBJ2-5; weak D call: TRBD1 (6 bases). Trimming shortened V by 1 base and J by 4 bases, and 13 bases separated the two germline ends. The CDR3 has 15 residues. CDR1 is SGHNT, CDR2 YENEEA, per germline. The chain's CDR3 is CASSLAQQGGETQYF. The part of the CDR3 DNA that was read is TGTGCCAGCAGCTTAGCCCAACAGGGTGGAGAGACC.